The 10 T cell receptor beta chains below all came from one sample that was sequenced in a study of T cells in women clearing cervical HPV infection. TCRdb's copy holds only in-frame clones and misses some; the assay was immunoSEQ multiplex PCR. Its clone listing holds under 45,000 clones. Sequencing was performed on blood buffy coat. Receptor source: a woman aged 18-70 years with a cervical HPV16 infection that either progressed to CIN3+ or cleared (not recorded which).

Remarks on this clone: The read stops 3 residues short of the end of the CDR3; the missing end is completed from the germline J gene. The V and J genes are TRBV7-3 and TRBJ1-2; D unclear. The CDR3 runs 13 residues. Per the germline V gene, CDR1 is SGHTA and CDR2 is FQGTGA. CDR3 bases read: TGTGCCAGCAGCCAGACTAGCTCCTACGAC. Encoded protein: CASSQTSSYD. The entire CDR3 protein is CASSQTSSYDYTF.

Concerning this clone itself: The read gets to within 3 residues of the CDR3 end, and the germline J gene fills in the rest. The V call is TRBV19, the J call TRBJ2-4; perhaps TRBD1 as D (6 bases). The CDR3 covers 15 residues. The germline CDR1 and CDR2 sequences are LNHDA and SQIVND (reference sequence). The CDR3 is CASSGPGHENYGQYF. Incomplete CDR3 DNA: TGTGCCAGTAGCGGCCCGGGACACGAAAACTATGGT.

Remarks on this clone: The DNA ends 3 residues before the CDR3 does, and the rest of the CDR3 is filled in from the germline J gene. V gene TRBV6-2 or TRBV6-3 combines with J gene TRBJ1-2, with D unresolved. This CDR3 comprises 15 residues. CDR1 is MNHEY, CDR2 SVGEGT, per germline. The V end lost 5 bases, the J end lost 7 bases, and 20 bases lay between the germline ends. The CDR3 DNA, read in part, is TGTGCCAGCAGTACCATCATGGACTCATTCGGTGGC. Its translation is CASSTIMDSFGG. The whole CDR3 sequence reads CASSTIMDSFGGYTF.

On this clone: The read comes to an end 3 residues before the CDR3 does, leaving the germline J gene to fill in the end. This chain links TRBV28 with TRBJ2-3, with TRBD2 identical over 7 bases. J gave up 1 base and V 7 bases, and 8 bases lay outside the gene matches. Germline V gene data show CDR1 as MDHEN and CDR2 as SYDVKM. The CDR3 sequence is 15 residues long. The CDR3: CASTLADSGTDTQYF. Incomplete CDR3 DNA: TGTGCCAGCACCCTAGCGGACTCGGGCACAGATACG.

Comment on this clone: Read sequence stops 3 residues before the CDR3 end, and the germline J gene provides the missing end. V and J are TRBV6-2 or TRBV6-3 and TRBJ2-5; D perhaps matches TRBD2 (6 bases). CDR1 and CDR2 from the germline V gene are MNHEY and SVGEGT. The CDR3 loop spans 13 amino acids. Trimming took off 6 bases at V and 5 bases at J, with 13 bases between the two ends. CDR3 loop: CASRRGGDETQYF. CDR3 DNA (partial): TGTGCCAGCAGGCGGGGTGGGGATGAGACC.

As to this clone: Read sequence stops 3 residues before the CDR3 end, and the germline J gene provides the missing end. V gene TRBV18 combines with J gene TRBJ1-1, with D maybe TRBD1 (5 bases). The CDR3 is made up of 15 amino acids. The germline CDR1 and CDR2 sequences are KGHSH and LQKENI. Trimming took off 1 base at V and 0 bases at J, with 9 bases between the two ends. The CDR3 spells CASSPLDSMNTEAFF. Incomplete CDR3 DNA: TGTGCCAGCTCACCACTAGACAGCATGAACACTGAA.

About this clone: The read gets to within 3 residues of the CDR3 end, and the germline J gene fills in the rest. The rearrangement joins TRBV29-1 to TRBJ2-7; no reliable D call. This CDR3 contains 13 residues. Germline CDR1 is SQVTM and CDR2 is ANQGSEA. Trimming shortened V by 6 bases and J by 6 bases, and 18 bases separated the two germline ends. CDR3 loop: CSVLVPLSPEQYF. The CDR3 DNA, read in part, is TGCAGCGTCCTAGTCCCTCTTTCACCCGAG.

Turning to this clone: The CDR3 goes on 3 residues after the read ends, and that part is filled in from the germline J gene. This rearrangement joins TRBV7-9 to TRBJ2-5; D is possibly TRBD2 (5 bases). In germline, CDR1 is SEHNR, CDR2 FQNEAQ (reference sequence). This CDR3 spans 15 amino acids. Trimming took off 4 bases at V and 1 base at J, with 13 bases between the two ends. Incomplete CDR3 DNA: TGTGCCAGCAGCTGGGCGACAAGCGGCCAAGAGACC. Translated: CASSWATSGQET. The full CDR3 is CASSWATSGQETQYF.

Notes on this clone: The read terminates 3 residues before the CDR3 end, so the remaining end is supplied by the germline J gene. The chain links TRBV28 to TRBJ2-3; 8 nucleotides align to TRBD2. V shed 0 bases, J shed 4 bases, and the junction held 6 bases outside the gene matches. In germline, CDR1 is MDHEN, CDR2 SYDVKM. The CDR3 totals 16 residues. The CDR3 here is CASSLWGTSRSDTQYF. Partial CDR3 DNA: TGTGCCAGCAGTTTATGGGGGACTAGTAGGTCAGATACG.

In the case of this clone: The CDR3 end lies 3 residues beyond the end of the read and is filled in from the germline J gene. The genes are TRBV18 and TRBJ1-1; the D is unclear. CDR1 is KGHSH, CDR2 LQKENI, per germline. The CDR3 has 13 amino acids. V was pared by 2 bases and J by 4 bases, with 8 bases between. The chain's CDR3 is CASSPMEGTEAFF. The sequenced part of the CDR3 DNA is TGTGCCAGCTCACCAATGGAGGGCACTGAA.